The T cell receptor (beta chain) described here comes from a study of beta chain features in type 1 diabetes. The entirety of the isolated RNA underwent reverse transcription, so expressed TCRB transcripts were sequenced. The protocol was immunoSEQ multiplex PCR, while the TCRdb copy is restricted to in-frame clones and leaves out a portion. The sample has hundreds of thousands of clones; roughly a sixth are singletons. The CDR3 extends over 14 amino acids. Germline assignment: CDR1 SGHNT and CDR2 YYREEE (reference sequence). V was trimmed by 2 bases and J by 5 bases, leaving 13 bases between them. CD45RO/CCR7/CD25/CD127/CD95/CD27 separated CD4+ naive, central memory, regulatory and stem cell-like memory cells by sorting.

The receptor was isolated from a man between 18 and 35 years old in good health. This rearrangement joins TRBV5-4 to TRBJ1-2; possible D gene TRBD1, 6 bases. The specimen was naive CD4+ T cells from blood. The CDR3 DNA reads as TGTGCCAGCAGCTTTTCAGGGGCCGGTTATGGCTACACCTTC. Translated: CASSFSGAGYGYTF.